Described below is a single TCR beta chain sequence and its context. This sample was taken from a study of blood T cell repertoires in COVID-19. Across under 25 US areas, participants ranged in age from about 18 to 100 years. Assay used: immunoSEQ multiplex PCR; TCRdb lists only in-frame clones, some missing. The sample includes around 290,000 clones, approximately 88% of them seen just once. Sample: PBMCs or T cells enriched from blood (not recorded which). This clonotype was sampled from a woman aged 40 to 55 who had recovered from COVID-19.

The CDR3 loop reads CASSLEGTGSPLTYEQYF. The CDR3 nucleotides are TGCGCCAGCAGCTTGGAGGGGACAGGGAGTCCCCTAACCTACGAGCAGTACTTC. The chain is built from TRBV5-1 and TRBJ2-7, with 9 positions matching TRBD1. The CDR3 is 18 residues long. CDR1 and CDR2 (germline): SGHRS, YFSETQ. With 0 bases clipped from V and 2 bases from J, the junction kept 12 bases outside the gene matches.